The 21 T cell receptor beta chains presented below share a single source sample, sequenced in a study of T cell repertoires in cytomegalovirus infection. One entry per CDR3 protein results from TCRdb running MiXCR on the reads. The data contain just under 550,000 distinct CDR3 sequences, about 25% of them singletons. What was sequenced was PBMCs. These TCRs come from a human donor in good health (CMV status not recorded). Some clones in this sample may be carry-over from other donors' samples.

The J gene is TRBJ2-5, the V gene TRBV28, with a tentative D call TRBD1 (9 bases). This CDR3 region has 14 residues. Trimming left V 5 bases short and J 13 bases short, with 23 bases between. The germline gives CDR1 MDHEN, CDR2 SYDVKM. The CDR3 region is CASSRGGQGPPGYF. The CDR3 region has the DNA TGTGCCAGCAGTCGGGGGGGACAGGGCCCCCCTGGGTACTTC.

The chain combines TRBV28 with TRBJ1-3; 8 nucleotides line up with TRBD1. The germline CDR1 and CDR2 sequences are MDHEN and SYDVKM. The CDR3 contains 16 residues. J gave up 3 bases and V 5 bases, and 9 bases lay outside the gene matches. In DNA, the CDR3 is TGTGCCAGCAGTAGTAGTGACAGGGGAGGTGGAAACACCATATATTTT. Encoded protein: CASSSSDRGGGNTIYF.

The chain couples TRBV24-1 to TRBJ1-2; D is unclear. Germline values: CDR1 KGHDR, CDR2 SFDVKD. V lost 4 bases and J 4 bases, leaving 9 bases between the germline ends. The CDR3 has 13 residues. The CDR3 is CATSDRSGYGYTF. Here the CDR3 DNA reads TGTGCCACCAGTGACCGCAGCGGCTATGGCTACACCTTC.

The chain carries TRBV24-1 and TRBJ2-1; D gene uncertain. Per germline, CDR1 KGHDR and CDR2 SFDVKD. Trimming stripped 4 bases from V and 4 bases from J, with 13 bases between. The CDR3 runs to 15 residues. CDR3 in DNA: TGTGCCACCAGTGAGACGGTTGCTCGATACAATGAGCAGTTCTTC. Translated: CATSETVARYNEQFF.

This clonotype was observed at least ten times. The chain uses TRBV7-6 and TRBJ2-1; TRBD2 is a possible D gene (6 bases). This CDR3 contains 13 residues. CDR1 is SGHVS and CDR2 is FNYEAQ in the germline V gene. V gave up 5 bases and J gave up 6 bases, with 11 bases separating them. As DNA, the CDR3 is TGTGCCAGCAGCCGGGACTTGCTCAATGAGCAGTTCTTC. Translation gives CASSRDLLNEQFF.

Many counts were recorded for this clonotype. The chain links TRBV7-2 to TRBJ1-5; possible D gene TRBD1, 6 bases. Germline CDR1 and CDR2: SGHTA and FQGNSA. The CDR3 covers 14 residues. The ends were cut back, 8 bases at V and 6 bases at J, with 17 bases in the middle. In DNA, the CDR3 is TGTGCCAGCTCCATGGGGGGGCGCGCTCAGCCCCAGCATTTT. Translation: CASSMGGRAQPQHF. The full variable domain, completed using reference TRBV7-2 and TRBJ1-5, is GAGVSQSPSNKVTEKGKDVELRCDPISGHTALYWYRQSLGQGLEFLIYFQGNSAPDKSGLPSDRFSAERTGGSVSTLTIQRTQQEDSAVYLCASSMGGRAQPQHFGDGTRLSIL.

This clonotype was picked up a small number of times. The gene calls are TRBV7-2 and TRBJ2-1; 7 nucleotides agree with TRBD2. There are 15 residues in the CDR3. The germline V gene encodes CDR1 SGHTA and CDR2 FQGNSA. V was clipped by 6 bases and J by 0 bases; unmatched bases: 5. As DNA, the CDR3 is TGTGCCAGCAGGTTAAGCGGGATCTCCTACAATGAGCAGTTCTTC. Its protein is CASRLSGISYNEQFF.

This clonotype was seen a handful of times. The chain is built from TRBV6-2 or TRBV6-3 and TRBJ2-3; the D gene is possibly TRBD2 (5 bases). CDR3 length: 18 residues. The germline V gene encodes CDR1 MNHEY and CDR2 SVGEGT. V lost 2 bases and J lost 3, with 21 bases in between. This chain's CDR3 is CASSYQLLPGFQTDTQYF. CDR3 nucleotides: TGTGCCAGCAGTTACCAACTCCTTCCGGGATTTCAAACAGATACGCAGTATTTT.

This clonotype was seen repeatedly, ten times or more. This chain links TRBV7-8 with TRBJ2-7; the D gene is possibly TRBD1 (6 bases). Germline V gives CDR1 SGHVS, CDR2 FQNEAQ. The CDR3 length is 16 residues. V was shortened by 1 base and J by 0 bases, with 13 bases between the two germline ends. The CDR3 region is CASSLGQVGRSYEQYF. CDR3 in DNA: TGTGCCAGCAGCTTAGGACAGGTGGGCCGCTCCTACGAGCAGTACTTC.

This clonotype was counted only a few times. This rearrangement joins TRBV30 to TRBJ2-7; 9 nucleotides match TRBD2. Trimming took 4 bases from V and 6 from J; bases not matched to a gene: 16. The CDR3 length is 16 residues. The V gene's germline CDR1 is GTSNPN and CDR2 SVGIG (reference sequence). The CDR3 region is CAWTSGSGRRGSEQYF. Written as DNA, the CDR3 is TGTGCCTGGACCTCCGGGAGCGGGAGGCGTGGCAGCGAGCAGTACTTC.

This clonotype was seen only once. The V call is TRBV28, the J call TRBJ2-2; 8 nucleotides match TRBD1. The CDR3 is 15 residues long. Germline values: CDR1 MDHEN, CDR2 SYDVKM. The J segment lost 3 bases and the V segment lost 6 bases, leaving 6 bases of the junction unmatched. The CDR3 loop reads CASRNQGADTGELFF. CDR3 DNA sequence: TGTGCCAGCAGAAATCAGGGGGCTGACACCGGGGAGCTGTTTTTT.

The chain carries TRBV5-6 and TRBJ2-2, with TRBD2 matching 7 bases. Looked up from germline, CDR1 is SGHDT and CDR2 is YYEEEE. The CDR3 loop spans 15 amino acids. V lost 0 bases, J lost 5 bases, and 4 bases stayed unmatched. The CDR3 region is CASSLEAGWTGELFF. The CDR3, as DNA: TGTGCCAGCAGCTTGGAAGCGGGGTGGACCGGGGAGCTGTTTTTT.

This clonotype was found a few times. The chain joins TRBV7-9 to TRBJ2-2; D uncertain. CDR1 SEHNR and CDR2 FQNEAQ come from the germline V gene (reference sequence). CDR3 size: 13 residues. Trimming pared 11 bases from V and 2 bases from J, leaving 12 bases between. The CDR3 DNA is TGTGCCGGTACCCGGGCCAACACCGGGGAGCTGTTTTTT. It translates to CAGTRANTGELFF.

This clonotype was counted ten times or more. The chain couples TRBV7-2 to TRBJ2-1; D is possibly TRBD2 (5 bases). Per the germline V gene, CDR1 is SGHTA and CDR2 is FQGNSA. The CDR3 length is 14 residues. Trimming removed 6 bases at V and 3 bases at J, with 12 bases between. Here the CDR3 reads CASRPTSSYNEQFF. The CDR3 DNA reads TGTGCCAGCAGACCAACTAGTAGCTACAATGAGCAGTTCTTC.

The CDR3 is CASSTSGRGSQETQYF. The CDR3 bases are TGTGCCAGCAGTACTAGCGGGAGGGGTTCTCAGGAGACCCAGTACTTC. The rearrangement joins TRBV12-3 or TRBV12-4 to TRBJ2-5; 13 bases are shared with TRBD2. The CDR3 is made up of 16 amino acids. V shed 5 bases and J 5 bases; nucleotides not matched to a gene: 8.

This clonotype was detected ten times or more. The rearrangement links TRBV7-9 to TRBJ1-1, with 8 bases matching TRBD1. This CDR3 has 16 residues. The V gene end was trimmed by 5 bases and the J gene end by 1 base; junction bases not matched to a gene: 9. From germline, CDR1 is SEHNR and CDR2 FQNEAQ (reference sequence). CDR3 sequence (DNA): TGTGCCAGCAGCCCCGGGGCGGGACAGGAGAACACTGAAGCTTTCTTT. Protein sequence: CASSPGAGQENTEAFF.

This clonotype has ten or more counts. The CDR3 region is CASSATENTEAFF. The CDR3 coding sequence is TGTGCCAGCAGCGCGACAGAGAACACTGAAGCTTTCTTT. The chain carries TRBV6-6 and TRBJ1-1; D might be TRBD1 (5 bases). Per germline, CDR1 MNHNY and CDR2 SVGAGI (reference sequence). The CDR3 spans 13 residues. The V end was cut by 6 bases, the J end by 1 base, with 9 bases between.

CDR3 DNA sequence: TGTGCCAGCAGTTTGGCTAGCGGGCCTCCGGGGGAGCAGTTCTTC. This encodes CASSLASGPPGEQFF. The V call is TRBV2, the J call TRBJ2-1; 8 bases agree with TRBD2. The CDR3 is 15 amino acids. Looked up from germline, CDR1 is SNHLY and CDR2 is FYNNEI. V was clipped by 5 bases and J by 10 bases; unmatched bases: 13.

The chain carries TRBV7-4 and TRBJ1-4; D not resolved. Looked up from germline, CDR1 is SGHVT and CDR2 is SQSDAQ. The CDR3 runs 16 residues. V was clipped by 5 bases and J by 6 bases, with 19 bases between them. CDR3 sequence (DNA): TGTGCCAGCAGCGTAAACCCCCCTGTACTGCATGAAAAACTGTTTTTT. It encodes CASSVNPPVLHEKLFF.

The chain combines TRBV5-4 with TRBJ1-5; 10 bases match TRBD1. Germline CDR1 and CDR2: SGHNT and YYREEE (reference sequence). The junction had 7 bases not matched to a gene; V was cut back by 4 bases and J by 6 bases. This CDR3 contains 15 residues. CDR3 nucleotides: TGTGCCAGCAGCATCGCGGGACAGGGGACTCAGCCCCAGCATTTT. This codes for CASSIAGQGTQPQHF.

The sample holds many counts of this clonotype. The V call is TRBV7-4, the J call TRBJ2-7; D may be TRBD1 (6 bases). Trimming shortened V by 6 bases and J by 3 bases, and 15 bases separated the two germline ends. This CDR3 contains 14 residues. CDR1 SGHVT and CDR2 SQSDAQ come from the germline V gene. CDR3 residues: CASRRDKAHYEQYV. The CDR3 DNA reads TGTGCCAGCAGAAGGGACAAAGCTCACTACGAGCAGTACGTC.